This T cell receptor beta chain was retrieved from a study of shared clonotypes between healthy human individuals. This CDR3 is 14 amino acids long. V was pared by 5 bases and J by 3 bases, with 10 bases between. Germline V CDR1 and CDR2: SGHAT, FQNNGV. Concerning this clone: Its antigen is currently unknown.

This table comes from immunoSEQ multiplex PCR, and its TCRdb copy is limited to in-frame clones, with some not included. This table has over a million clones, approximately 97% appearing once. Findings and caveats of the study: Sharing of clonotypes among donors was expected to vary with sequencing depth. A reduction in generation probabilities was seen for non-shared clonotypes relative to those shared by all four donors.

The rearrangement joins TRBV11-2 to TRBJ2-2; D unresolved. This TCR was sampled from a man between 25 and 39 years old in good health. The sequencing sample was made of naive CD4+ T cells sorted from blood. Subset specified: CD45RA+ positively selected. The CDR3 nucleotides are TGTGCCAGCAGCATTAACTACTACACCGGGGAGCTGTTTTTT. Translation: CASSINYYTGELFF. Combining the CDR3 with reference TRBV11-2 and TRBJ2-2 gives the whole variable domain EAGVAQSPRYKIIEKRQSVAFWCNPISGHATLYWYQQILGQGPKLLIQFQNNGVVDDSQLPKDRFSAERLKGVDSTLKIQPAKLEDSAVYLCASSINYYTGELFFGEGSRLTVL.